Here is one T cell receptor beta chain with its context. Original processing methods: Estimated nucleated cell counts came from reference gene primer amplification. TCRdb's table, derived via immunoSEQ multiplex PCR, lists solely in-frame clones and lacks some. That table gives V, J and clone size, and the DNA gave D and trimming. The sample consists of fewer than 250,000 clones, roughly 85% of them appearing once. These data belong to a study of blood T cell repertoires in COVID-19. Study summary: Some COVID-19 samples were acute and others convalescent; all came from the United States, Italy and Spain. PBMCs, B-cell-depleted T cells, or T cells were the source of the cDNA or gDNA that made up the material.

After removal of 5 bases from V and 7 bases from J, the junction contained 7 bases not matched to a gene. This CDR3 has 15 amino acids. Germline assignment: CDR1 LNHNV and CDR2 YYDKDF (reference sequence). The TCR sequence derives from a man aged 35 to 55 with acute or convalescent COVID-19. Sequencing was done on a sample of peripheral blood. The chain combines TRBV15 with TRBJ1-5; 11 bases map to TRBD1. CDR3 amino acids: CATSVGQGAWQPQHF. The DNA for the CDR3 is TGTGCCACCAGCGTAGGACAGGGGGCCTGGCAGCCCCAGCATTTT. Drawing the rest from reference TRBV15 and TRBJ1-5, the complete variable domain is DAMVIQNPRYQVTQFGKPVTLSCSQTLNHNVMYWYQQKSSQAPKLLFHYYDKDFNNEADTPDNFQSRRPNTSFCFLDIRSPGLGDTAMYLCATSVGQGAWQPQHFGDGTRLSIL.